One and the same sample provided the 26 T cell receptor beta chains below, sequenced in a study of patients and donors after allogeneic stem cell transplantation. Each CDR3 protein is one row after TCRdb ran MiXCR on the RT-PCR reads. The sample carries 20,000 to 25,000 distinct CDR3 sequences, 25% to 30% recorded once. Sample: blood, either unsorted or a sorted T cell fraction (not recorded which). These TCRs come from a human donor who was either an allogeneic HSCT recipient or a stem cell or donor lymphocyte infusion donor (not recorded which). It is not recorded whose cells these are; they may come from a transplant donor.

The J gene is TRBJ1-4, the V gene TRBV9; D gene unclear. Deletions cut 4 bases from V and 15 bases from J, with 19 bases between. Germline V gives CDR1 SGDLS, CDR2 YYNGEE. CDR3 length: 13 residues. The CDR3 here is CASSPRSNDKVFF. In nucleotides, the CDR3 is TGTGCCAGCAGCCCTCGGTCCAATGACAAAGTGTTTTTT.

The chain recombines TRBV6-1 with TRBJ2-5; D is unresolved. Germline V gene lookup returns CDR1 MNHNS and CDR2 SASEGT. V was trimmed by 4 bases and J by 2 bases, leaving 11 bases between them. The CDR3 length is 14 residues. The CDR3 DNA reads TGTGCCAGCAGTGTGGCAGTGGTGCAAGAGACCCAGTACTTC. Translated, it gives CASSVAVVQETQYF.

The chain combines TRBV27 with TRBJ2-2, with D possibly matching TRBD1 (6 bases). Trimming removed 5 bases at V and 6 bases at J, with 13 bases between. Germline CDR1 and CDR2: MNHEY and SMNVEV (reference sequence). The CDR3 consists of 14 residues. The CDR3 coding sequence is TGTGCCAGCAGTCCCTTCCAGGGGTCCGGGGAGCTGTTTTTT. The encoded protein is CASSPFQGSGELFF.

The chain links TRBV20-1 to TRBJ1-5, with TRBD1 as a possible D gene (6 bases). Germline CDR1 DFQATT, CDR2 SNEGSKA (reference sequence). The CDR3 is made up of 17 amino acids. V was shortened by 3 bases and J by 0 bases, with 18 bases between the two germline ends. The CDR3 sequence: CSASRGQVPYSNQPQHF. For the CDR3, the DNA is TGCAGTGCTAGCCGGGGGCAGGTTCCTTATAGCAATCAGCCCCAGCATTTT.

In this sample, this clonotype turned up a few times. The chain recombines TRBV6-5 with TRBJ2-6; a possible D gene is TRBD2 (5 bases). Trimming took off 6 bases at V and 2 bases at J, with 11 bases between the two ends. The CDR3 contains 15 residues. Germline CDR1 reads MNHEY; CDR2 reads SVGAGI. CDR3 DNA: TGTGCCAGCAGACGGACTTACGCTGGGGCCAACGTCCTGACTTTC. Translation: CASRRTYAGANVLTF.

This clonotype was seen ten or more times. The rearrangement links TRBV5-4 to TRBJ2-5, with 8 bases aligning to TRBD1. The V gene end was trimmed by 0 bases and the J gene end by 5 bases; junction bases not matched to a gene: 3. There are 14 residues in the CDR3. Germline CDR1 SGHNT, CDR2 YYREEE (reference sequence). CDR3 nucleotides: TGTGCCAGCAGCTTGGATGACAGGGGTGAGACCCAGTACTTC. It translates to CASSLDDRGETQYF.

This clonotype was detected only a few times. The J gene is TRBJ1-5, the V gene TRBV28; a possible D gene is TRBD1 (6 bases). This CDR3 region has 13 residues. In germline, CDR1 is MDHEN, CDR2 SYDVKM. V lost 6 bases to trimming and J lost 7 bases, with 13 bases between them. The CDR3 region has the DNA TGTGCCAGCAGCCCGGCGGGGGCCCAGCCCCAGCATTTT. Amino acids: CASSPAGAQPQHF.

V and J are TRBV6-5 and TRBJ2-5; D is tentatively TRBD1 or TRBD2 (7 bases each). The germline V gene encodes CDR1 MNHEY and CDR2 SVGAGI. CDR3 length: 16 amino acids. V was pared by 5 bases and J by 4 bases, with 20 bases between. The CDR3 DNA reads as TGTGCCAGCAGTGACAAACGAGACAGGGAGGGAGAGACCCAGTACTTC. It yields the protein CASSDKRDREGETQYF.

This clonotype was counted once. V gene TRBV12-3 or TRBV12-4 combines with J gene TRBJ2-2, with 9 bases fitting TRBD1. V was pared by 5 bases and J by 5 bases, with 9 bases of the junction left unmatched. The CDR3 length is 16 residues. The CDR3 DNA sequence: TGTGCCAGCAGTCCAAACAGGGGGCGTGGGACCGGGGAGCTGTTTTTT. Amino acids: CASSPNRGRGTGELFF.

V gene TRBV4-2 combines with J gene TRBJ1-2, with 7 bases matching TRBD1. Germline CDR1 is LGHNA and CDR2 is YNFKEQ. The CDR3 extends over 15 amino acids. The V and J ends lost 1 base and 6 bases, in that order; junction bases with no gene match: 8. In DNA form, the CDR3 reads TGTGCCAGCAGCCAAGCGGGACAGACGGTCCATGGCTACACCTTC. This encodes CASSQAGQTVHGYTF.

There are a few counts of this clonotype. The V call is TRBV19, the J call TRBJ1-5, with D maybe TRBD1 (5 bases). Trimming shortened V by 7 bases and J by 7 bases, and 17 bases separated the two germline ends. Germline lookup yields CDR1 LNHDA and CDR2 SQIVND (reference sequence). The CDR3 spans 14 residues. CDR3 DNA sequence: TGTGCCAGTACCCAGGGCAGAGAGAGACAGCCCCAGCATTTT. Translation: CASTQGRERQPQHF.

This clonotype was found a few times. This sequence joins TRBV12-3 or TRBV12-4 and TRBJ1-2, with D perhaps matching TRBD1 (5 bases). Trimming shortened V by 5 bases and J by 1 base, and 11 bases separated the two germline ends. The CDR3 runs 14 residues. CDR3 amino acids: CASSTRTNNYGYTF. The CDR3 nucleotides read TGTGCCAGCAGTACCAGGACAAATAACTATGGCTACACCTTC.

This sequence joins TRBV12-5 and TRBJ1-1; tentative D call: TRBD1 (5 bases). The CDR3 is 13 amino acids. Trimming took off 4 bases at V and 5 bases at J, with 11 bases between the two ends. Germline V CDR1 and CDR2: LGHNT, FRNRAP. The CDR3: CASGYPGGTEAFF. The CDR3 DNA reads TGTGCTAGTGGTTACCCGGGGGGGACTGAAGCTTTCTTT.

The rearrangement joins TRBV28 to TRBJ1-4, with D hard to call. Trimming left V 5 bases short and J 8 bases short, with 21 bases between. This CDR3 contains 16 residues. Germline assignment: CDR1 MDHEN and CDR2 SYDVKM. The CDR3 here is CASSHPRTSAGEKLFF. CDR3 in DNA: TGTGCCAGCAGTCACCCGCGGACCTCGGCGGGGGAAAAACTGTTTTTT.

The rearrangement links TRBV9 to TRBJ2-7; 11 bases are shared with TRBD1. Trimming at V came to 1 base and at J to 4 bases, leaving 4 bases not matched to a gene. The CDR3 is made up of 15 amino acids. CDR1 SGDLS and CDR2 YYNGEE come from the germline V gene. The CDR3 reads CASSVSGQGAYEQYF. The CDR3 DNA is TGTGCCAGCAGCGTAAGCGGACAGGGGGCTTACGAGCAGTACTTC.

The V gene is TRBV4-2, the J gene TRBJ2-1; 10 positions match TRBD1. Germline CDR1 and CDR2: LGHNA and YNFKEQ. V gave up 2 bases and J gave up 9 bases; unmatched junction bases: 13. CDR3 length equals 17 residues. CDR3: CASSQTLPGQGIREQFF. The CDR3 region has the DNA TGTGCCAGCAGCCAAACCCTCCCGGGACAGGGGATTCGTGAGCAGTTCTTC.

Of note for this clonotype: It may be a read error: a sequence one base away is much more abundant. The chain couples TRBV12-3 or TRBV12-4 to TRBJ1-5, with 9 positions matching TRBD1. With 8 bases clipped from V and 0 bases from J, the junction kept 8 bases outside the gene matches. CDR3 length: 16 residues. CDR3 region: CASCMTGGYSNQPQHF. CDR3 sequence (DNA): TGTGCCAGCTGTATGACAGGGGGGTATAGCAATCAGCCCCAGCATTTT.

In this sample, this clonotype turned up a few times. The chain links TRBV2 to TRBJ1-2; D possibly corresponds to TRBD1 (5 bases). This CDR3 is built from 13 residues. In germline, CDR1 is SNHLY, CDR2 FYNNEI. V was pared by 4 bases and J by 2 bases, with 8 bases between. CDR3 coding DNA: TGTGCCAGCAGTGCGGACAAGAACTATGGCTACACCTTC. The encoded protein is CASSADKNYGYTF. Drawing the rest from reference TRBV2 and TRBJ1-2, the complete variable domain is EPEVTQTPSHQVTQMGQEVILRCVPISNHLYFYWYRQILGQKVEFLVSFYNNEISEKSEIFDDQFSVERPDGSNFTLKIRSTKLEDSAMYFCASSADKNYGYTFGSGTRLTVV.

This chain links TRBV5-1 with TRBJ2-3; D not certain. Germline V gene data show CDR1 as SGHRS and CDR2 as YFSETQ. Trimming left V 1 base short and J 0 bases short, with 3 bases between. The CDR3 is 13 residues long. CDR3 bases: TGCGCCAGCAGCTTGCCTAGCACAGATACGCAGTATTTT. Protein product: CASSLPSTDTQYF. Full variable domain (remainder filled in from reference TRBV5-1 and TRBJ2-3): KAGVTQTPRYLIKTRGQQVTLSCSPISGHRSVSWYQQTPGQGLQFLFEYFSETQRNKGNFPGRFSGRQFSNSRSEMNVSTLELGDSALYLCASSLPSTDTQYFGPGTRLTVL.

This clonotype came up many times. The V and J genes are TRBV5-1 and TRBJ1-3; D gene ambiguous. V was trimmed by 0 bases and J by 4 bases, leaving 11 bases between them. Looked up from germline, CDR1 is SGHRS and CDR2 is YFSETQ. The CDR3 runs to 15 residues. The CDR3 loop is CASSLDVSSGNTIYF. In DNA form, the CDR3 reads TGCGCCAGCAGCTTGGACGTCAGCTCCGGAAACACCATATATTTT.

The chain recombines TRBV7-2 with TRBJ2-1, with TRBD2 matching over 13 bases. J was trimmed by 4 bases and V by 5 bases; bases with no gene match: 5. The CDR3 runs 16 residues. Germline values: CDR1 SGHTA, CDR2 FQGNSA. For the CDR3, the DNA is TGTGCCAGCAGCATTCGGACTAGCGGGAGATACAATGAGCAGTTCTTC. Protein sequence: CASSIRTSGRYNEQFF.

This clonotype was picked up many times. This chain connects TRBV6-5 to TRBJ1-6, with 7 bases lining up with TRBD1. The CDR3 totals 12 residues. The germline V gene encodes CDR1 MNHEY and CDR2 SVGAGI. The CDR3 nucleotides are TGTGCTAGCGGGACAGATGATTCACCCCTCCACTTT. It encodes CASGTDDSPLHF.

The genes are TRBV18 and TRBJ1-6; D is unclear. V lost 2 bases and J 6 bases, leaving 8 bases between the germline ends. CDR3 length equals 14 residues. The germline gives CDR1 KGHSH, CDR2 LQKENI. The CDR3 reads CASSPGRFNSPLHF. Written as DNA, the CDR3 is TGTGCCAGCTCACCAGGCAGATTTAATTCACCCCTCCACTTT.

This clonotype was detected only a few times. CDR3 nucleotides: TGCGCCAGCAGCTTGAAAGTTGCAGGGGACTATGGCTACACCTTC. Amino acid sequence: CASSLKVAGDYGYTF. The chain couples TRBV5-1 to TRBJ1-2; D is possibly TRBD1 (6 bases). Per germline, CDR1 SGHRS and CDR2 YFSETQ. The CDR3 is 15 amino acids. Trimming stripped 1 base from V and 3 bases from J, with 13 bases between.

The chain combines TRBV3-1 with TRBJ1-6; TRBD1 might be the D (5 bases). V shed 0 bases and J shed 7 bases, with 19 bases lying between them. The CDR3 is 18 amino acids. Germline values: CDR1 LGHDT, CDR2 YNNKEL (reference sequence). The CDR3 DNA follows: TGTGCCAGCAGCCAAGAACAGGTCTACCTAACCCACAATTCACCCCTCCACTTT. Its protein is CASSQEQVYLTHNSPLHF.

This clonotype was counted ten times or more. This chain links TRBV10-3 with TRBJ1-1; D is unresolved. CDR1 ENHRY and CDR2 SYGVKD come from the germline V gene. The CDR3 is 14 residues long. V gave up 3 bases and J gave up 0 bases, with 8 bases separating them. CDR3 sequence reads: CAISEVPMNTEAFF. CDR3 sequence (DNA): TGTGCCATCAGTGAAGTCCCCATGAACACTGAAGCTTTCTTT.